Listed below are T cell receptor beta chains from one sample, sequenced in a study of PD-1 blockade in classical Hodgkin lymphoma. Method: immunoSEQ multiplex PCR; TCRdb's copy keeps in-frame clones and lacks some. The table lists 47,000 or so clones, roughly 93% of them singletons, with nearly 5% in the top ten. Material for sequencing was peripheral blood mononuclear cells (PBMCs). The receptor set was obtained from a human donor with classical Hodgkin lymphoma. Both conserved end residues are part of each CDR3. The D gene is left open where the match is weak. Clone size is given for some rows only: seen once, a few or many times, or a class if the clone is expanded.

TGTGCCAGCTCACCACCGGGAGGGCGAAGCTCCTACGAGCAGTACTTC CASSPPGGRSSYEQYF TRBV18 - TRBD2 TRBJ2-7
TGTGCCAGTAGTTACCAGGGGAGGGGGGCCAACGTCCTGACTTTC CASSYQGRGANVLTF TRBV19 - - TRBJ2-6
TGTGCCAGCTCACCAGGCCGGGACTTGCCGAGCACCGGGGAGCTGTTTTTT CASSPGRDLPSTGELFF TRBV18 - - TRBJ2-2
TGCGCCAGCAGCCCTAGCGGAGGAGGGGATACGCAGTATTTT CASSPSGGGDTQYF TRBV5-1 - TRBD2 TRBJ2-3
TGTGCCAGCAGACAGGGGGTGGCTGGCTACACCTTC CASRQGVAGYTF TRBV6-1 - TRBD1 TRBJ1-2
TGTGCCAGCAGCTTCTCGGGCCCCGGCAGATCCGGCTACACCTTC CASSFSGPGRSGYTF TRBV5-4 once - TRBJ1-2
TGTGCCAGCACGGGGAACTATGGCTACACCTTC CASTGNYGYTF TRBV6-6 - - TRBJ1-2
TGTGCCAGTAGTATTATGGCGGGACAGGGGAATGAGCAGTTCTTC CASSIMAGQGNEQFF TRBV19 - TRBD1 TRBJ2-1
TGTGCCAGCAGCCAAGGGGGTCAAGGGGGTCTGGCGGGAGACGGCACAGATACGCAGTATTTT CASSQGGQGGLAGDGTDTQYF TRBV4-2 - - TRBJ2-3
TGTGCCAGCAGCTTAGGCCTAGGGACTAGCCCCAGGGAGCAGTTCTTC CASSLGLGTSPREQFF TRBV13 - TRBD2 TRBJ2-1
TGTGCCAGCAGTTTAATGGGGGCGCGGGAAAAACTGTTTTTT CASSLMGAREKLFF TRBV28 - - TRBJ1-4
TGTGCCAGCAGCCCACCGGGAACCACAGATACGCAGTATTTT CASSPPGTTDTQYF TRBV5-6 - - TRBJ2-3
TGTGCCAGCAGTGAAGCAAAGACAGGGGGCTCTGACAATGGGCAGTTCTTC CASSEAKTGGSDNGQFF TRBV2 - TRBD1 TRBJ2-1
TGTGCCAGCAGCAAAGAAAAAAAAAGGGACAGGGGTGGCTACACCTTC CASSKEKKRDRGGYTF TRBV21-1 few - TRBJ1-2
TGTGCCAGCAGTCGCGATCCTGTGACGGGCCCTATCACCGGGGAGCTGTTTTTT CASSRDPVTGPITGELFF TRBV27 - - TRBJ2-2
TGTGCCAGCAGCTCAAAAGCAGGGGTAGAGATATACAATGAGCAGTTCTTC CASSSKAGVEIYNEQFF TRBV5-6 - - TRBJ2-1
TGCAGCGTTGTGGGGACGGACTATGGCTACACCTTC CSVVGTDYGYTF TRBV29-1 - - TRBJ1-2
TGTGCCAGCAGTTTAGCAGGGGTCTATGGCTACACCTTC CASSLAGVYGYTF TRBV28 - - TRBJ1-2
TGTGCCAGCAGTTGGGGGGGGCGGAATGAGCAGTTCTTC CASSWGGRNEQFF TRBV28 - - TRBJ2-1
TGTGCCAGCAGCCAAGTGTGGTGGGGGGGAGACACTGAAGCTTTCTTT CASSQVWWGGDTEAFF TRBV14 few - TRBJ1-1
TGTGCCAGCAGTGATCTAGCGGGGTTAGGGGATACGCAGTATTTT CASSDLAGLGDTQYF TRBV2 - TRBD2 TRBJ2-3
TGTGCCAGCAGTGTTCAGGACAGGCAAGAGACCCAGTACTTC CASSVQDRQETQYF TRBV2 - TRBD1 TRBJ2-5
TGTGCCAGCAGTGAACTGGGACTAGCGGGAGAAGTTACGCAGTATTTT CASSELGLAGEVTQYF TRBV6-1 once TRBD2 TRBJ2-3
TGCGCCAGCCGATTCCGGGACAGGGTCAGGGGGAGGCCAGGTTACGAGCAGTTCTTC CASRFRDRVRGRPGYEQFF TRBV23-1 - TRBD1 TRBJ2-1
TGTGCCAGCAGCGGAGTAGGACACAACCCCGAGCAGTTCTTC CASSGVGHNPEQFF TRBV28 - - TRBJ2-1
TGTGCCAGCAGTGAAGGGGGACGGGGGTCGCATTTT CASSEGGRGSHF TRBV2 - - TRBJ1-5
TGTGCCAGCAGCTTGCGGGGGACAGGGCACAATGAGCAGTTCTTC CASSLRGTGHNEQFF TRBV7-9 - TRBD1 TRBJ2-1
TGTGCCAGCAGTTTACGTAGGGACAGCCGTTGGGGCTACACCTTC CASSLRRDSRWGYTF TRBV27 - TRBD1 TRBJ1-2
TGTGCCAGCGAGATGTCGGGAGGGTACAATGAGCAGTTCTTC CASEMSGGYNEQFF TRBV28 - TRBD2 TRBJ2-1
TGCAGCGCCCGACAGGGGGGGGAAAAACTGTTTTTT CSARQGGEKLFF TRBV29-1 once TRBD1 TRBJ1-4
TGTGCCAGCAGCAAAGATTGGGGGCTTGAAGCTTTCTTT CASSKDWGLEAFF TRBV21-1 - - TRBJ1-1
TGTGCCAGCAGCTTATCCGGGACCCTAGGCGGCTATGGCTACACCTTC CASSLSGTLGGYGYTF TRBV11-3 - - TRBJ1-2
TGTGCCAGCTCTCCCTCCTCCGGGCCTATCTATGGCTACACCTTC CASSPSSGPIYGYTF TRBV18 - - TRBJ1-2
TGTGCCAGCTCGCCCGCGGTTACTAATGAAAAACTGTTTTTT CASSPAVTNEKLFF TRBV18 - - TRBJ1-4
TGTGCCAGTACCCCCCCTTTTGGGGGCAATCAGCCCCAGCATTTT CASTPPFGGNQPQHF TRBV19 - - TRBJ1-5
TGCGCCAGCAGCCCCTTCGTACAGGAGAACACTGAAGCTTTCTTT CASSPFVQENTEAFF TRBV5-1 - - TRBJ1-1
TGTGCCAGCAGTGAATACTGTGAGTGGGACGGCGGTACCGAAACCTACCTAAGCACCATATATTTT CASSEYCEWDGGTETYLSTIYF TRBV6-1 few - TRBJ1-3
TGTGCCAGCAGTTACAGGGGAGGAAATGAAAAACTGTTTTTT CASSYRGGNEKLFF TRBV27 - TRBD1 TRBJ1-4
TGTGCCAGCAGCCTCGGGGCCGACACCGGGGAGCTGTTTTTT CASSLGADTGELFF TRBV7-9 - - TRBJ2-2
TGTGCCAGCAGCGTAGACAGATATGGCTACACCTTC CASSVDRYGYTF TRBV9 - - TRBJ1-2
TGTGCCAGCAGTTTAGCGGGCTCGGGGGAGCAGTACTTC CASSLAGSGEQYF TRBV27 - - TRBJ2-7
TGTGCCAGCAGCTACGGGGACAGAACAGAAGCTTTCTTT CASSYGDRTEAFF TRBV7-9 few TRBD1 TRBJ1-1